One sample yielded the 20 T cell receptor beta chains listed below, sequenced in a study of beta chain features in type 1 diabetes. Whole-study results and caveats: Across all four CD4+ subsets, people with type 1 diabetes showed modestly shorter TCRB CDR3s.

What was sequenced were expressed TCRB transcripts, since all of the isolated RNA had been reverse transcribed. Repertoires were generated with immunoSEQ multiplex PCR, while TCRdb's copy carries only in-frame clones and drops some. The sample consists of about 700,000 clones, 13% of them appearing once. The antigens for these receptors are not known. The material sequenced was naive CD4+ T cells from blood. These receptors all come from a man in his late teens or twenties with type 1 diabetes.

The table lists this clone with a few counts. The J gene is TRBJ1-1, the V gene TRBV4-1, with D uncertain. The CDR3 length is 16 residues. V lost 0 bases and J lost 9, with 20 bases in between. Germline-derived CDR1 and CDR2 are MGHRA and YSYEKL. The CDR3 loop reads CASSQDSLAGRSQAFF. CDR3 nucleotide sequence: TGCGCCAGCAGCCAAGATAGTCTGGCAGGAAGGTCACAAGCTTTCTTT.

The gene calls are TRBV18 and TRBJ2-7; TRBD2 agrees at 9 bases. The CDR3 covers 14 residues. Per germline, CDR1 KGHSH and CDR2 LQKENI. Trimming cost V 4 bases and J 5 bases; bases outside gene matches: 6. CDR3 DNA: TGTGCCAGCTCACTGGGACTAGCTTACGACGAGCAGTACTTC. Protein product: CASSLGLAYDEQYF. Using reference TRBV18 and TRBJ2-7 for the parts outside the CDR3, the full variable domain is NAGVMQNPRHLVRRRGQEARLRCSPMKGHSHVYWYRQLPEEGLKFMVYLQKENIIDESGMPKERFSAEFPKEGPSILRIQQVVRGDSAAYFCASSLGLAYDEQYFGPGTRLTVT.

In its sample, this clone was seen a few times. V is TRBV30 and J is TRBJ1-1, with 8 bases aligning to TRBD1. The V gene's germline CDR1 is GTSNPN and CDR2 SVGIG (reference sequence). CDR3 size: 13 residues. Trimming at V came to 1 base and at J to 3 bases, leaving 1 base not matched to a gene. This CDR3 is CAWSATGDTEAFF. CDR3 sequence (DNA): TGTGCCTGGAGTGCGACAGGGGACACTGAAGCTTTCTTT.

This clone was counted only a few times. J is TRBJ2-2 and V is TRBV7-3; D gene uncertain. The CDR3 consists of 12 residues. V was trimmed by 5 bases and J by 4 bases, leaving 5 bases between them. Germline values: CDR1 SGHTA, CDR2 FQGTGA. The CDR3 is CASSERTGELFF. The CDR3 nucleotides are TGTGCCAGCAGCGAACGCACCGGGGAGCTGTTTTTT.

This clone was found a few times. This chain connects TRBV18 to TRBJ2-3; D may be TRBD2 (6 bases). Germline CDR1 and CDR2: KGHSH and LQKENI. The CDR3 consists of 16 residues. Trimming pared 3 bases from V and 2 bases from J, leaving 15 bases between. CDR3 protein: CASSPRGGEHTDTQYF. In DNA form, the CDR3 reads TGTGCCAGCTCACCGCGGGGCGGGGAGCACACAGATACGCAGTATTTT.

This clone has only a few counts. The genes are TRBV11-2 and TRBJ2-3, with TRBD1 identical over 7 bases. Germline V lookup: CDR1 SGHAT, CDR2 FQNNGV. Trimming removed 5 bases from V and 0 bases from J; junction bases left unmatched: 11. The CDR3 has 17 residues. CDR3 sequence: CASSPNRGLLSTDTQYF. CDR3 in DNA: TGTGCCAGCAGCCCTAACAGGGGTTTACTTAGCACAGATACGCAGTATTTT.

Concerning this clone itself: Other DNA sequences in the same sample also yield this CDR3. The chain carries TRBV5-1 and TRBJ1-6; 8 nucleotides align to TRBD1. V gave up 4 bases and J gave up 5 bases; unmatched junction bases: 2. The CDR3 has 14 amino acids. Germline V lookup: CDR1 SGHRS, CDR2 YFSETQ. CDR3 coding DNA: TGCGCCAGCAGCCCGGGACAGGATAATTCACCCCTCCACTTT. It translates to CASSPGQDNSPLHF.

The V call is TRBV5-6, the J call TRBJ1-2; D uncertain. The CDR3 runs to 10 residues. Germline-derived CDR1 and CDR2 are SGHDT and YYEEEE. V gave up 7 bases and J gave up 6 bases, with 7 bases separating them. The DNA of the CDR3 is TGTGCCAGCTCCGGAGATGGCTACACCTTC. Its protein product is CASSGDGYTF.

The rearrangement links TRBV4-2 to TRBJ2-7, with 7 positions matching TRBD1. This CDR3 comprises 19 residues. Germline V gives CDR1 LGHNA, CDR2 YNFKEQ. The V segment lost 0 bases and the J segment 0 bases; nucleotides outside the gene matches: 14. The CDR3 loop reads CASSQDDVTPAGGSYEQYF. CDR3 bases: TGTGCCAGCAGCCAAGATGACGTAACCCCAGCAGGGGGCTCCTACGAGCAGTACTTC.

This clone was picked up a small number of times. This rearrangement joins TRBV27 to TRBJ1-2, with 7 bases aligning to TRBD1. V trimming: 4 bases; J trimming: 4 bases; junction bases outside the gene matches: 6. This CDR3 region has 14 residues. Germline-derived CDR1 and CDR2 are MNHEY and SMNVEV (reference sequence). CDR3 protein: CASSSGQDLYGYTF. The CDR3 DNA reads TGTGCCAGCAGTTCCGGACAGGACCTCTATGGCTACACCTTC.

This clone was picked up a small number of times. At the DNA level, this CDR3 is encoded by other sequences in the same sample as well. The V gene is TRBV29-1, the J gene TRBJ1-1; tentative D call: TRBD1 (5 bases). In germline, CDR1 is SQVTM, CDR2 ANQGSEA. The CDR3 spans 13 residues. Trimming shortened V by 6 bases and J by 0 bases, and 11 bases separated the two germline ends. CDR3 DNA sequence: TGCAGCGTGGCAGGGAGAATGAACACTGAAGCTTTCTTT. Encoded protein: CSVAGRMNTEAFF.

The J gene is TRBJ1-3, the V gene TRBV30; no definite D call. The V gene lost 5 bases and the J gene lost 7 bases, with 12 bases spanning the gap. The CDR3 runs to 12 residues. Per germline, CDR1 GTSNPN and CDR2 SVGIG (reference sequence). The CDR3 sequence: CAWAFLGNTIYF. CDR3 DNA sequence: TGTGCCTGGGCGTTTCTAGGGAACACCATATATTTT.

This clone was seen more than once but under ten times. The J gene is TRBJ2-1, the V gene TRBV7-2; D gene unclear. The CDR3 runs to 15 residues. V was shortened by 1 base and J by 6 bases, with 13 bases between the two germline ends. CDR1 and CDR2 (germline): SGHTA, FQGNSA. CDR3 in DNA: TGTGCCAGCAGCTTAGGCTCCCTCCTTTCCAATGAGCAGTTCTTC. Its translation is CASSLGSLLSNEQFF.

This clone was recorded a few times. The chain couples TRBV4-1 to TRBJ2-1; TRBD2 agrees at 11 bases. The germline V gene encodes CDR1 MGHRA and CDR2 YSYEKL. The trim removed 1 base at V and 6 bases at J, leaving 8 bases unmatched. The CDR3 is 17 residues long. The DNA for the CDR3 is TGCGCCAGCAGCCAAGTTGCTCTAGCGGGGGGTCTCAATGAGCAGTTCTTC. Amino acid sequence: CASSQVALAGGLNEQFF.

The V gene is TRBV6-6, the J gene TRBJ2-7, with a tentative D call TRBD1 (6 bases). V was trimmed by 6 bases and J by 0 bases, leaving 15 bases between them. The germline gives CDR1 MNHNY, CDR2 SVGAGI (reference sequence). There are 15 residues in the CDR3. In DNA, the CDR3 is TGTGCCAGCAGCTATGGGACACTTAGCTCCTACGAGCAGTACTTC. Translation: CASSYGTLSSYEQYF.

The chain uses TRBV6-5 and TRBJ1-5, with D uncertain. The germline V gene encodes CDR1 MNHEY and CDR2 SVGAGI. The CDR3 is made up of 13 amino acids. V was pared by 5 bases and J by 4 bases, with 9 bases between. CDR3 DNA sequence: TGTGCCAGCAGTACAGCCGAGAATCAGCCCCAGCATTTT. Translation: CASSTAENQPQHF.

This clone was counted only a few times. This chain uses TRBV5-1 with TRBJ2-2; 9 nucleotides align to TRBD2. V lost 3 bases and J lost 2; bases outside the gene matches: 5. The length of the CDR3 is 16 residues. Germline CDR1 and CDR2: SGHRS and YFSETQ. In nucleotides, the CDR3 is TGCGCCAGCAGCTCGGGACTAGCCTTAAACACCGGGGAGCTGTTTTTT. Encoded protein: CASSSGLALNTGELFF.

This clone occurred a few times. V gene TRBV5-1 combines with J gene TRBJ1-4; D is unclear. The V end lost 1 base, the J end lost 8 bases, and 9 bases lay between the germline ends. The CDR3 has 13 residues. Germline V gene lookup returns CDR1 SGHRS and CDR2 YFSETQ. The CDR3 is CASSLNLREKLFF. CDR3 DNA: TGCGCCAGCAGCTTGAACCTTAGGGAAAAACTGTTTTTT. The variable domain in full, completed from reference TRBV5-1 and TRBJ1-4, reads KAGVTQTPRYLIKTRGQQVTLSCSPISGHRSVSWYQQTPGQGLQFLFEYFSETQRNKGNFPGRFSGRQFSNSRSEMNVSTLELGDSALYLCASSLNLREKLFFGSGTQLSVL.

This clone was seen a handful of times. V gene TRBV6-1 combines with J gene TRBJ1-2; 9 bases match TRBD1. Germline values: CDR1 MNHNS, CDR2 SASEGT. The V and J ends lost 5 bases and 7 bases, in that order; junction bases with no gene match: 11. CDR3 length: 15 residues. CDR3 residues: CASSLGQGLASGYTF. DNA for the CDR3: TGTGCCAGCAGTCTCGGACAGGGGTTAGCGAGTGGCTACACCTTC.

This clone was seen only a few times. Other DNA sequences of this sample code for an identical CDR3. The V call is TRBV5-1, the J call TRBJ2-5; 9 bases align to TRBD1. The CDR3 is made up of 16 amino acids. Germline V gives CDR1 SGHRS, CDR2 YFSETQ. J lost 2 bases, V lost 0 bases, and 5 bases had no gene match. The CDR3 nucleotides read TGCGCCAGCAGCTTGGCTCCGGGACAGGGACAAGAGACCCAGTACTTC. Its translation: CASSLAPGQGQETQYF.